The next 16 T cell receptor beta chains were all read from a single sample in a study of T cell repertoires in cytomegalovirus infection. Using its own MiXCR run on the reads, TCRdb lists one record per CDR3 protein. Of roughly 280,000 distinct CDR3 sequences detected, roughly an eighth appear once; the ten largest clones hold around 9%. Material for sequencing was PBMCs. Receptor source: a human donor in good health (CMV status not recorded). Some clones in this sample may be carry-over from other donors' samples.

This chain links TRBV4-3 with TRBJ2-7; D gene ambiguous. Germline loops: CDR1 LGHNA, CDR2 YSLEER. The germline V and J ends were trimmed by 1 base and 3 bases, with 10 bases remaining between them. The CDR3 loop spans 14 amino acids. In DNA, the CDR3 is TGCGCCAGCAGCCAAGCGAGGCGGAGCTACGAGCAGTACTTC. Encoded protein: CASSQARRSYEQYF.

The chain has TRBV19 and TRBJ2-1; 8 bases agree with TRBD2. The CDR3 runs 17 residues. V lost 3 bases to trimming and J lost 5 bases; unmatched junction nucleotides: 12. Germline CDR1 and CDR2: LNHDA and SQIVND (reference sequence). The CDR3 coding sequence is TGTGCCAGTAGTATTTCCCTACTAGCGGAAACCGACAATGAGCAGTTCTTC. It specifies CASSISLLAETDNEQFF. Looking up the rest from reference TRBV19 and TRBJ2-1 gives the full variable domain: DGGITQSPKYLFRKEGQNVTLSCEQNLNHDAMYWYRQDPGQGLRLIYYSQIVNDFQKGDIAEGYSVSREKKESFPLTVTSAQKNPTAFYLCASSISLLAETDNEQFFGPGTRLTVL.

This clonotype was counted a few times. A read error may produce the germline difference seen at one junction end. The chain uses TRBV7-7 and TRBJ2-3, with TRBD2 matching over 11 bases. This CDR3 has 15 residues. Germline CDR1 and CDR2: SSHAT and FNYEAQ (reference sequence). The CDR3 spells CASSPGLAATDTQYF. CDR3 coding DNA: TGTGCTAGCAGCCCGGGACTAGCGGCCACAGATACGCAGTATTTT.

This clonotype was seen a few times. The gene calls are TRBV7-9 and TRBJ1-1; D is ambiguous. CDR3 length equals 13 residues. Germline-derived CDR1 and CDR2 are SEHNR and FQNEAQ (reference sequence). The V and J ends lost 6 bases and 10 bases respectively, with 18 bases between them. Here the CDR3 DNA reads TGTGCCAGCAGGAAGGTTGGATACGGTGGAGCTTTCTTT. Translation: CASRKVGYGGAFF. The whole variable domain, filled in from reference TRBV7-9 and TRBJ1-1, reads DTGVSQNPRHKITKRGQNVTFRCDPISEHNRLYWYRQTLGQGPEFLTYFQNEAQLEKSRLLSDRFSAERPKGSFSTLEIQRTEQGDSAMYLCASRKVGYGGAFFGQGTRLTVV.

This clonotype was seen more than once but under ten times. This chain connects TRBV5-1 to TRBJ2-1; weak D call: TRBD2 (6 bases). Germline CDR1 and CDR2: SGHRS and YFSETQ. The CDR3 has 13 residues. V was pared by 1 base and J by 15 bases, with 17 bases between. The CDR3 bases are TGCGCCAGCAGCTTGTCCTTCCGGGAGCCGGCGTTCTTC. Residues: CASSLSFREPAFF.

This clonotype showed up many times. The chain joins TRBV7-2 to TRBJ2-1; D remains ambiguous. V lost 2 bases and J 0 bases, leaving 8 bases between the germline ends. There are 15 residues in the CDR3. Germline CDR1 is SGHTA and CDR2 is FQGNSA. CDR3: CASSLLPYSYNEQFF. The CDR3 nucleotides are TGTGCCAGCAGCTTACTGCCGTACTCCTACAATGAGCAGTTCTTC.

This clonotype showed up many times. This rearrangement joins TRBV2 to TRBJ1-5; D not certain. V lost 4 bases to trimming and J lost 3 bases, with 10 bases between them. The germline CDR1 and CDR2 sequences are SNHLY and FYNNEI. This CDR3 is 14 amino acids long. The CDR3 region is CASSVGQINQPQHF. CDR3 coding DNA: TGTGCCAGCAGTGTAGGGCAGATCAATCAGCCCCAGCATTTT.

In its sample, this clonotype was seen many times. The V gene is TRBV6-6, the J gene TRBJ1-2; tentatively, D is TRBD1 (6 bases). The germline V and J ends were trimmed by 6 bases and 7 bases, with 30 bases remaining between them. Germline V gene lookup returns CDR1 MNHNY and CDR2 SVGAGI (reference sequence). The CDR3 is made up of 18 amino acids. CDR3 nucleotides: TGTGCCAGCAGGCGGGCTAAAAGCTACGAGTACAGGGCTGGTGGCTACACCTTC. Residues: CASRRAKSYEYRAGGYTF.

This clonotype was detected many times. The CDR3 sequence: CASSFRGQETQYF. In DNA, the CDR3 is TGTGCCAGCAGCTTTAGGGGCCAAGAGACCCAGTACTTC. The rearrangement uses TRBV7-6 and TRBJ2-5; D possibly corresponds to TRBD1 (5 bases). The ends were cut back, 3 bases at V and 1 base at J, with 6 bases in the middle. The CDR3 consists of 13 residues. CDR1 and CDR2 (germline): SGHVS, FNYEAQ.

This clonotype was observed at least ten times. This chain connects TRBV7-6 to TRBJ2-1, with 10 bases identical to TRBD2. CDR1 is SGHVS, CDR2 FNYEAQ, per germline. The CDR3 runs to 16 residues. V shed 5 bases, J shed 2 bases, and the junction held 6 bases outside the gene matches. Here the CDR3 reads CASSVSGTSAYNEQFF. CDR3 nucleotide sequence: TGTGCCAGCAGCGTTTCCGGGACTAGCGCCTACAATGAGCAGTTCTTC.

This clonotype was seen ten or more times. The chain combines TRBV7-6 with TRBJ1-2; D perhaps matches TRBD1 (6 bases). The V and J ends lost 5 bases and 7 bases respectively, with 14 bases between them. CDR1 and CDR2 from the germline V gene are SGHVS and FNYEAQ. This CDR3 contains 13 residues. The CDR3 protein is CASSPQGKGGYTF. The DNA of the CDR3 is TGTGCCAGCAGCCCTCAGGGGAAGGGTGGCTACACCTTC.

The chain recombines TRBV6-1 with TRBJ2-3; possibly TRBD2 for D (6 bases). Germline loops: CDR1 MNHNS, CDR2 SASEGT. The V gene lost 8 bases and the J gene lost 2 bases, with 8 bases spanning the gap. The CDR3 is made up of 12 amino acids. CDR3 DNA sequence: TGTGCCAGCGCGGACTACACAGATACGCAGTATTTT. Its protein is CASADYTDTQYF.

This clonotype was detected a few times. The V gene is TRBV4-1, the J gene TRBJ2-2; 13 bases agree with TRBD2. CDR3 length: 17 residues. CDR1 and CDR2 from the germline V gene are MGHRA and YSYEKL. The V gene end was trimmed by 4 bases and the J gene end by 7 bases; junction bases not matched to a gene: 9. This CDR3 is CASSPGLAGKLSGELFF. As DNA, the CDR3 is TGCGCCAGCAGCCCGGGACTAGCGGGAAAGCTTAGCGGGGAGCTGTTTTTT.

This clonotype appeared many times. The chain recombines TRBV7-2 with TRBJ1-3, with TRBD1 as a possible D gene (6 bases). V was pared by 1 base and J by 2 bases, with 9 bases between. Germline CDR1 reads SGHTA; CDR2 reads FQGNSA. The CDR3 is 15 amino acids. CDR3 sequence reads: CASSLVGGTGNTIYF. The CDR3 DNA follows: TGTGCCAGCAGCTTAGTAGGGGGAACTGGAAACACCATATATTTT.

V gene TRBV29-1 combines with J gene TRBJ2-3; D possibly corresponds to TRBD1 (6 bases). CDR1 is SQVTM and CDR2 is ANQGSEA in the germline V gene. V was clipped by 4 bases and J by 4 bases, with 18 bases between them. The CDR3 totals 15 residues. The CDR3 protein is CSVVFGATGPDTQYF. As DNA, the CDR3 is TGCAGCGTTGTTTTCGGGGCTACAGGGCCAGATACGCAGTATTTT.

The rearrangement uses TRBV6-2 or TRBV6-3 and TRBJ2-1; 9 bases are shared with TRBD2. The CDR3 sequence is 16 residues long. Looked up from germline, CDR1 is MNHEY and CDR2 is SVGEGT. V gave up 3 bases and J gave up 8 bases; unmatched junction bases: 11. DNA of the CDR3: TGTGCCAGCAGTTATGATAGTGGCGGGAGGGTCCATGAGCAGTTCTTC. It codes for CASSYDSGGRVHEQFF.